A single T cell receptor (beta chain) is shown here with its context. Its antigen is still unknown. No much larger clonotype is one base removed from it; base qualities were not supplied. The sample comes from a study of blood T cell repertoires in COVID-19 (TCRdb year 2020). About the full investigation: Samples covering the acute and convalescent phases of COVID-19 were provided by collaborators in the United States, Italy and Spain. Deeply sampled blood TCRbeta repertoires from subjects exposed to, actively infected with, or recovered from COVID-19 were included in the dataset. The sample metadata nearly always contained a de-identified subject ID, COVID-19 status, age in years and sex. Where HLA class I and class II types were available, the types were taken from metadata supplied by the sample provider, not from assay-based typing. Samples came from the ongoing ImmuneRACE study (first 160 participants) plus 1,254 subjects from 6 global collaborators. A freely available public database, intended as a resource for researchers studying the immune response to SARS-CoV-2, is where the repertoires were released. The prospective study material was composed of cDNA or gDNA derived from T cells, B-cell-depleted T cells, or PBMCs. What the authors observed across the whole study: The amount of clinical and demographic metadata varied by source and participant and was provided uncurated.

Spanning cysteine to phenylalanine, the CDR3 consists of 16 amino acids. Only the CDR3 part of the read is kept: 48 bases, read in frame from the first base. In Seattle, one collaborating source enrolled patients while the infection was active and tracked those patients longitudinally over the course of disease. Whole blood was collected in K2EDTA tubes by collaborating institutions according to the institutions' own protocols. Collaborator samples were shipped for TCRbeta analysis as frozen whole blood, isolated PBMCs, or DNA extracted from either sample type. TCRbeta CDR3 regions were amplified from genomic DNA by means of the immunoSEQ Assay, a bias-controlled multiplex PCR. As for how the authors treated the data: Nucleated cell counts per sample were estimated from amplification of reference gene primers within the assay. To quantify the absolute abundance of each unique TCRbeta CDR3 rearrangement, sequence reads were collapsed and filtered. Productive Simpson clonality was computed per sample as the square root of Simpson's diversity index over productive rearrangements. The source is immuneACCESS, and TCRdb retained only in-frame sequences with V and J called. Part of the clones is not carried over; for the studies checked, unresolved V genes explain less than half of this, and the remainder is unexplained. V and J calls and clone size are given by that table; D and trimming were obtained from the DNA. The sample includes 200,000 to 250,000 clones, with approximately 90% observed a single time. About a tenth of the sample belongs to the ten largest clones.

Input material: peripheral blood. The receptor was isolated from a woman between 45 and 60 years old with COVID-19, enrolled during active disease. The V and J genes are TRBV21-1 and TRBJ2-2; no check of the table's D call, TRBD1, against the DNA was made. TRBV21-1 is a pseudogene. The sequenced DNA: TGTGCCAGCAGCAAAGTAAGGGGACAGGGGAGAGGGGAGCTGTTTTTT. It codes for CASSKVRGQGRGELFF.